This T cell receptor (beta chain) was recovered during a study of blood T cell repertoires in COVID-19. Study-wide background: There were acute and convalescent COVID-19 samples, and they came from the United States, Italy and Spain. PBMCs, B-cell-depleted T cells, or T cells provided the cDNA or gDNA that made up the material.

In the study's own analysis: Amplification from reference gene primers served as the basis for estimated nucleated cell counts. The table came from immunoSEQ multiplex PCR; TCRdb's copy has only in-frame clones and leaves some out. V, J and clone size were drawn from that table, and D and trimming were deduced from the DNA. Altogether 250,000 or so clones are present, roughly 86% being singletons, with the ten largest covering around 0.8%. Trimming at V came to 4 bases and at J to 4 bases, leaving 14 bases not matched to a gene. The CDR3 is 18 amino acids. Germline values: CDR1 SGHRS, CDR2 YFSETQ. This clonotype was obtained from a woman in her 30s with acute or convalescent COVID-19. The chain recombines TRBV5-1 with TRBJ2-3, with 11 bases aligning to TRBD2. The sequenced material came from peripheral blood. The CDR3 coding sequence is TGCGCCAGCAGCGGAACTAGCGGGGGAGGTGTTGCCCCAGATACGCAGTATTTT. Its protein is CASSGTSGGGVAPDTQYF.